These T cell receptor beta chains were read from a single sample in a study of shared T cell receptors in the human thymus. Assay: immunoSEQ multiplex PCR; the TCRdb copy retains only in-frame clones and omits some. The data contain 500,000 to 750,000 clones, approximately 90% of them singletons. The same sample was also used in a study of human thymus T cells.

The sequenced material came from thymocytes. Receptors originate from a boy less than two years old with a congenital heart defect. Each CDR3 is given with its conserved first and last residue. D genes are given only for firm matches. Clone size appears in some rows only: once, few, many, or a class for an expanded clone.

>TRBD2|TRBJ2-7|TRBV2|.
TGTGCCAGCAGTCCGGGGACTAGCGGGGAGGACTACGAGCAGTACTTC
CASSPGTSGEDYEQYF
>TRBD1|TRBJ2-5|TRBV7-2|once
TGTGCCAGCAGCCACCATAGGACAGGGGGTATGCCTTGGGGAGAGACCCAGTACTTC
CASSHHRTGGMPWGETQYF
>.|TRBJ2-3|TRBV4-1|.
TGCGCCAGCAGCCAAGATTGGCTGATAGCGGTCCGGGGGAGTAGCACAGATACGCAGTATTTT
CASSQDWLIAVRGSSTDTQYF
>.|TRBJ2-1|TRBV29-1|.
TGCAGCGTTCAGGACAGCTACAATGAGCAGTTCTTC
CSVQDSYNEQFF
>TRBD2|TRBJ2-1|TRBV28|few
TGTGCCAGCAGTTTGGGGCTAGCGGGGCACAATGAGCAGTTCTTC
CASSLGLAGHNEQFF
>.|TRBJ2-6|TRBV28|.
TGTGCCAGCAAGGGGGGGGCCAACGTCCTGACTTTC
CASKGGANVLTF
>.|TRBJ2-5|TRBV7-9|.
TGTGCCAGCAGCTTAGCGAACGGGGTAGTACATCAAGAGACCCAGTACTTC
CASSLANGVVHQETQYF
>.|TRBJ2-5|TRBV5-1|.
TGCGCCAGCAGCTTAGTTTTACGGGGACAAGTCCAAGAGACCCAGTACTTC
CASSLVLRGQVQETQYF
>TRBD1|TRBJ1-2|TRBV6-5|.
TGTGCCAGCAGTTACAGGGGGACAGGGTCCTATGGCTACACCTTC
CASSYRGTGSYGYTF
>.|TRBJ2-1|TRBV4-2|.
TGTGCCAGCAACCAAGCCAAGAGCAGCGGGTGGGCCTACAATGAGCAGTTCTTC
CASNQAKSSGWAYNEQFF
>TRBD2|TRBJ2-2|TRBV7-9|once
TGTGCCAGCAGCTTAGCGGCTAGCGGGAGACGTGGGGAGCTGTTTTTT
CASSLAASGRRGELFF
>TRBD2|TRBJ2-2|TRBV4-1|.
TGCGCCAGCAGCCCCACCGCTAGCGGGATAAAAGGGTTCCCCGGGGAGCTGTTTTTT
CASSPTASGIKGFPGELFF
>TRBD1|TRBJ1-3|TRBV7-9|.
TGTGCCAGCACCGCCCCCGGGACAGGGGGCCCAAGCTCTGGAAACACCATATATTTT
CASTAPGTGGPSSGNTIYF
>TRBD2|TRBJ2-1|TRBV5-6|.
TGTGCCAGCAGTAGACTAGCGAGGTACAATGAGCAGTTCTTC
CASSRLARYNEQFF
>.|TRBJ2-3|TRBV19|.
TGTGCCAGTAAACGAGGGACTAGCACAGATACGCAGTATTTT
CASKRGTSTDTQYF
>TRBD2|TRBJ2-7|TRBV4-3|.
TGCGCCAGCAGCCAAGCCTGGGGTAGCGGGAGCGACGAGCAGTACTTC
CASSQAWGSGSDEQYF
>TRBD1|TRBJ1-2|TRBV7-2|.
TGTGCCAGCAGCACAAACCTCGGGACAGGGGGGTGCTATGGCTACACCTTC
CASSTNLGTGGCYGYTF
>TRBD1|TRBJ1-4|TRBV6-6|.
TGTGCCAGCAGGCGACAGGGGGCGGGCGAAAAACTGTTTTTT
CASRRQGAGEKLFF
>.|TRBJ2-1|TRBV7-9|.
TGTGCCAGCAGTGGGCGGGCGTACAATGAGCAGTTCTTC
CASSGRAYNEQFF
>TRBD1|TRBJ1-1|TRBV25-1|.
TGTGCCAGCAGTGAAGGACAGGGACCGAACACTGAAGCTTTCTTT
CASSEGQGPNTEAFF
>TRBD1|TRBJ1-1|TRBV29-1|few
TGCAGCGTTGATCTGGGACAGGGGACAAACACTGAAGCTTTCTTT
CSVDLGQGTNTEAFF
>TRBD2|TRBJ2-1|TRBV27|.
TGTGCCAGCAGTTTTCGAGGGACTAGCGGGGGGTTCCACAATGAGCAGTTCTTC
CASSFRGTSGGFHNEQFF
>.|TRBJ2-7|TRBV2|.
TGTGCCAGCAGTAAGCGGTCCTACGAGCAGTACTTC
CASSKRSYEQYF
>.|TRBJ1-2|TRBV5-1|.
TGCGCCAGCAGCTTGGGCCCCCTTGGGGAGCGAAGCTATGGCTACACCTTC
CASSLGPLGERSYGYTF
>.|TRBJ1-1|TRBV2|.
TGTGCCAGCAGTGAAGGCCCAGGCACTGAAGCTTTCTTT
CASSEGPGTEAFF
>TRBD1|TRBJ2-5|TRBV27|.
TGTGCCAGCGCCACAGGGGGCATGGAGACCCAGTACTTC
CASATGGMETQYF
>.|TRBJ1-1|TRBV6-5|.
TGTGCCAGCAGCTGGTCTAGGGGGTCTACTGAAGCTTTCTTT
CASSWSRGSTEAFF
>TRBD1|TRBJ1-5|TRBV28|.
TGTGCCAGCAACAAGGGACAGGGGTTGGCCAATCAGCCCCAGCATTTT
CASNKGQGLANQPQHF
>.|TRBJ2-2|TRBV21-1|.
TGTCCTCAGGGGGCCGGGGAGCTGTTTTTT
CPQGAGELFF
>.|TRBJ2-5|TRBV27|.
TGTGCCAGCGGCCGACTGGGATCCAGAGGGGAGACCCAGTACTTC
CASGRLGSRGETQYF
>.|TRBJ1-4|TRBV28|.
TGTGCCAGCAGCCGACAGTATGAAAAACTGTTTTTT
CASSRQYEKLFF
>TRBD2|TRBJ2-7|TRBV6-5|.
TGTGCCAGCAGTACCTCACTAGCGCCGTACGAGCAGTACTTC
CASSTSLAPYEQYF